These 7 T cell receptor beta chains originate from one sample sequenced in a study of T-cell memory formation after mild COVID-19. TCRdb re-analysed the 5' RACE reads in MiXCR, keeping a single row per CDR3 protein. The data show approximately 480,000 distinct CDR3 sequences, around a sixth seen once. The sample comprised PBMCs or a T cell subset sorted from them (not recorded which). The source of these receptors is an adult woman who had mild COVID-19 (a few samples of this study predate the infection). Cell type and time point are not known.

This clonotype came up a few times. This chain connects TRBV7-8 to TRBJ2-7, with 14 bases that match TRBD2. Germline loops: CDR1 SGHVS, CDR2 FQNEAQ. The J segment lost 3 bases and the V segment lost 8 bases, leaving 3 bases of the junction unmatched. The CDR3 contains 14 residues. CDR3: CASFGTSGSYEQYF. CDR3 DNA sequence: TGTGCCAGCTTTGGGACTAGCGGGAGCTACGAGCAGTACTTC.

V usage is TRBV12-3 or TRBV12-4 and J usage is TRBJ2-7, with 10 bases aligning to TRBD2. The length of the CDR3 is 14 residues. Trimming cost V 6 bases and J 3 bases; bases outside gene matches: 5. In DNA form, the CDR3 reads TGTGCCAGCAGCCCAGCGGGAGGGAACTACGAGCAGTACTTC. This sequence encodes CASSPAGGNYEQYF.

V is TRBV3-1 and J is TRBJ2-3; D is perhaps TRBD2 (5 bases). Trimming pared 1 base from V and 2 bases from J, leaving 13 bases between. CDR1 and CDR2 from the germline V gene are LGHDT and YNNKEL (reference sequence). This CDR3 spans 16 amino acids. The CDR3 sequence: CASSQGENANTDTQYF. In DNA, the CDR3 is TGTGCCAGCAGCCAAGGGGAGAACGCTAACACAGATACGCAGTATTTT.

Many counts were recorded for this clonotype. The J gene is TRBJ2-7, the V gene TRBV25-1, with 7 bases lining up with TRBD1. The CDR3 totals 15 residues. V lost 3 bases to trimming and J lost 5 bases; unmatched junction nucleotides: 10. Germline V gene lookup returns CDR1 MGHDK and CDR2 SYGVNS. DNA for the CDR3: TGTGCCAGCAGTGAGCGGACAGGACCCAAAAACGAGCAGTACTTC. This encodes CASSERTGPKNEQYF.

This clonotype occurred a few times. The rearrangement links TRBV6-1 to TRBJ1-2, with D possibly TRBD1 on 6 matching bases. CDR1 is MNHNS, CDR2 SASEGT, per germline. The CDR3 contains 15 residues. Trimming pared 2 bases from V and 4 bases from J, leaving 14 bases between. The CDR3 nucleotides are TGTGCCAGCAGTGAATGGGCAGGGGCTACCTATGGCTACACCTTC. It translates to CASSEWAGATYGYTF.

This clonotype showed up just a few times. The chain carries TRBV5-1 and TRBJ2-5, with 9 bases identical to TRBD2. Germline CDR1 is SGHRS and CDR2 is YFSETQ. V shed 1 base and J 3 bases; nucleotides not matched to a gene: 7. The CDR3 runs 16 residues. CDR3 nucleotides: TGCGCCAGCAGCTTGAATGGGCTAGCGGGAAAAGAGACCCAGTACTTC. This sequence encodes CASSLNGLAGKETQYF. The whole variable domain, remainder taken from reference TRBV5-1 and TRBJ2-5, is KAGVTQTPRYLIKTRGQQVTLSCSPISGHRSVSWYQQTPGQGLQFLFEYFSETQRNKGNFPGRFSGRQFSNSRSEMNVSTLELGDSALYLCASSLNGLAGKETQYFGPGTRLLVL.

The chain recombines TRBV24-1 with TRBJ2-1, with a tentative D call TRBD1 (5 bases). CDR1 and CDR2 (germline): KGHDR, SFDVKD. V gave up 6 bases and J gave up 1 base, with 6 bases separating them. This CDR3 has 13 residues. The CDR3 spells CATSRGSYNEQFF. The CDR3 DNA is TGTGCCACCAGTAGGGGTTCCTACAATGAGCAGTTCTTC.